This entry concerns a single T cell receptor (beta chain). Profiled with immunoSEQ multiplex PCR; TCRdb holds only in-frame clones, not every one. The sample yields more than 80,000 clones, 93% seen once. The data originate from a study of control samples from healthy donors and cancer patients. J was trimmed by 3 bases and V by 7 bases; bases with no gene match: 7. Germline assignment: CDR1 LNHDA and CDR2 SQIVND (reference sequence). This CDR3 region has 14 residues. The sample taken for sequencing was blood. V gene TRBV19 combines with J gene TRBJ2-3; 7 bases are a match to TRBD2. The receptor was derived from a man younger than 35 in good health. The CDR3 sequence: CASNGGSWTDTQYF. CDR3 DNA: TGTGCCAGTAACGGGGGGTCTTGGACAGATACGCAGTATTTT.